A selection of T cell receptor beta chains follows, all from one sample in a study of blood T cell repertoires in COVID-19. Some clones are missing from TCRdb's copy, which holds only in-frame ones; the method was immunoSEQ multiplex PCR. The sample shows roughly 280,000 clones, 85% to 90% of them seen only once. Sequencing used PBMCs or T cells enriched from blood (not recorded which). All receptors come from a woman in her sixties or seventies who had recovered from COVID-19. Both conserved end residues are part of each CDR3. The order of the fields is V gene, CDR3 length, CDR3 protein.

>TRBV6-5|12
CASNSGSYEQYF
>TRBV2|13
CASRRTGPYEQYF
>TRBV3-1/TRBV3-2|15
CASSLVSGAYNEQFF
>TRBV29-1|13
CSAGDRVADTQYF
>TRBV10-2|17
CASSESTAGPLGNTIYF
>TRBV6-5|15
CASSYSAGLNTEAFF
>TRBV30|14
CAWSAGTGAYEQYF
>TRBV4-1|15
CASSLRQGSNQPQHF
>TRBV9|16
CASSTHPAARNEKLFF
>TRBV9|18
CASSVGIGRLRGGNTIYF
>TRBV28|14
CASRRQGAGYGYTF
>TRBV7-2|15
CASSLDAGAVQPQHF
>TRBV9|15
CASSVGQGDTGELFF
>TRBV5-4|14
CASSLYFAPYEQYF
>TRBV12-3/TRBV12-4|13
CASSLRRDYGYTF
>TRBV25-1|15
CASSEYGTGIGEQYF
>TRBV7-9|13
CASSLVVGRSYTF
>TRBV7-7|15
CASSLRGGRTGEQFF
>TRBV18|17
CASSQSGASGRSDEQFF
>TRBV3-1/TRBV3-2|16
CASSQDRGGGNQPQHF
>TRBV19|12
CASSIGAVEQFF
>TRBV28|14
CASSPTGREYGYTF
>TRBV30|11
CAWRTTGTAFF
>TRBV3-1/TRBV3-2|12
CASSRANYGYTF
>TRBV28|15
CASITGPGAYNEQFF
>TRBV28|14
CASSPLLDRYGYTF
>TRBV2|14
CASFQGLWNTEAFF
>TRBV18|14
CASSPGQGFYGYTF
>TRBV16|15
CASSQRRVTGNTIYF
>TRBV7-3|19
CASSLDAGQGSGRAGELFF
>TRBV19|12
CASSTTGPASHF
>TRBV19|14
CASRIGGVYGELFF
>TRBV28|13
CASGGGSNYEQYF
>TRBV19|16
CASSPQFGTTLYEQYF
>TRBV10-3|12
CAIRGDSYEQYF
>TRBV18|14
CASSPGQGSYEQYF
>TRBV6-5|15
CASRVDFSSNQPQHF
>TRBV18|15
CASSPMDRVDEKLFF
>TRBV15|16
CATRTRLGDTYNEQFF
>TRBV3-1/TRBV3-2|15
CASSQRTGENYGYTF
>TRBV28|16
CASSFGAGTWGDTQYF
>TRBV19|12
CASRRGQGGYTF
>TRBV27|14
CASRLGGVSGELFF
>TRBV5-5|14
CASSLGGIREKLFF
>TRBV6-1|10
CASSSTGAFF
>TRBV12-3/TRBV12-4|13
CASSRGGQEKLFF
>TRBV7-3|15
CASSPRLAGVTEQFF
>TRBV5-1|16
CASSLEPGSSYNEQFF
>TRBV19|14
CASSLTLRYQPQHF
>TRBV28|15
CASSFGIGTHQPQHF